This TCR beta chain was recovered during a study of CD8 T cells in ankylosing spondylitis. This clonotype has a handful of counts. Its matching antigen is unknown. TCRdb processed the 5' RACE reads anew with MiXCR; each CDR3 protein has one entry. The sample carries about 750,000 distinct CDR3 sequences, around 20% recorded once. Study findings and constraints: Matched ankylosing spondylitis synovial fluid reportedly showed significant enrichment of disease-linked clones. Made up of about eight highly homologous variants, a TCR beta motif appeared characteristic of ankylosing spondylitis blood.

In germline, CDR1 is MGHDK, CDR2 SYGVNS. Between the trimmed V and J ends, which lost 9 bases and 2 bases, there was a span of 7 bases. The CDR3 extends over 12 amino acids. This clonotype was sampled from a male donor with ankylosing spondylitis. The V gene is TRBV25-1, the J gene TRBJ2-2; D call uncertain. Sequences were obtained from blood, either unsorted or a sorted T cell fraction (not recorded which). The CDR3 reads CASCGNTGELFF. The CDR3 DNA is TGTGCCAGTTGCGGAAACACCGGGGAGCTGTTTTTT. Full variable domain (rest looked up from reference TRBV25-1 and TRBJ2-2): EADIYQTPRYLVIGTGKKITLECSQTMGHDKMYWYQQDPGMELHLIHYSYGVNSTEKGDLSSESTVSRIRTEHFPLTLESARPSHTSQYLCASCGNTGELFFGEGSRLTVL.